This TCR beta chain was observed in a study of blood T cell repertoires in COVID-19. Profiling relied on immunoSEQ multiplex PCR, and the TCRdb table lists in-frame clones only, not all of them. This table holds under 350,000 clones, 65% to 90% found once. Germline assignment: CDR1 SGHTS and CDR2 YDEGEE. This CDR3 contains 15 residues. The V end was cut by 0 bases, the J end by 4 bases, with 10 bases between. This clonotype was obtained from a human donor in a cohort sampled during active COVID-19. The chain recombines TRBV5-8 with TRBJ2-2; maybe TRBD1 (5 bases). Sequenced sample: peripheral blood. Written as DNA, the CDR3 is TGTGCCAGCAGCTTGGACAGGTTGGCCACCGGGGAGCTGTTTTTT. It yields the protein CASSLDRLATGELFF.